Presented here are 25 T cell receptor beta chains from one specimen sequenced in a study of shared clonotypes between healthy human individuals. Using immunoSEQ multiplex PCR, the repertoire was profiled, and TCRdb retains in-frame clones only, with some absent. Counted here are approximately 980,000 clones, over 75% occurring once; the ten biggest clones make up about 1.5%. The sample was memory CD4+ T cells sorted from blood. Subset denoted: CD45RA-negative fraction. The receptors come from a man younger than 30 in good health.

The J gene is TRBJ1-4, the V gene TRBV6-1; unclear D gene. CDR1 MNHNS and CDR2 SASEGT come from the germline V gene. V dropped 7 bases and J dropped 0 bases, with 12 bases sitting between them. The CDR3 runs 15 residues. In nucleotides, the CDR3 is TGTGCCAGCAAATCATGGGCAACAACTAATGAAAAACTGTTTTTT. It encodes CASKSWATTNEKLFF.

This clone has just a few counts. V and J are TRBV5-1 and TRBJ1-3; D is uncertain. From germline, CDR1 is SGHRS and CDR2 YFSETQ. The CDR3 runs to 16 residues. Trimming pared 3 bases from V and 0 bases from J, leaving 13 bases between. For the CDR3, the DNA is TGCGCCAGCAGCTCTAACGGCGCATCCTCTGGAAACACCATATATTTT. Encoded protein: CASSSNGASSGNTIYF.

This clone was counted only a few times. The CDR3 loop reads CASSLDPGWNSPLHF. In nucleotides, the CDR3 is TGTGCCAGCAGCTTAGATCCAGGGTGGAATTCACCCCTCCACTTT. This chain uses TRBV7-2 with TRBJ1-6, with D tentatively TRBD1 (5 bases). This CDR3 is 15 amino acids long. Germline CDR1 is SGHTA and CDR2 is FQGNSA. V was trimmed by 1 base and J by 7 bases, leaving 11 bases between them. Full variable domain (remainder filled in from reference TRBV7-2 and TRBJ1-6): GAGVSQSPSNKVTEKGKDVELRCDPISGHTALYWYRQSLGQGLEFLIYFQGNSAPDKSGLPSDRFSAERTGGSVSTLTIQRTQQEDSAVYLCASSLDPGWNSPLHFGNGTRLTVT.

The chain has TRBV2 and TRBJ1-2; D possibly corresponds to TRBD1 (6 bases). Trimming took 6 bases from V and 6 from J, leaving 14 bases between them. This CDR3 region has 13 residues. Germline V gene data show CDR1 as SNHLY and CDR2 as FYNNEI. CDR3 loop: CASRVGAGDGYTF. The DNA for the CDR3 is TGTGCCAGCAGGGTTGGGGCAGGGGATGGCTACACCTTC.

The CDR3 nucleotides are TGCGCCAGCAGCCTAAGCCAATACACTGAAGCTTTCTTT. Its translation: CASSLSQYTEAFF. J is TRBJ1-1 and V is TRBV5-1; D unresolved. Deletions cut 4 bases from V and 3 bases from J, with 10 bases between. Germline V gene sequence: CDR1 SGHRS, CDR2 YFSETQ. The CDR3 runs 13 residues. The whole variable domain, remainder taken from reference TRBV5-1 and TRBJ1-1, is KAGVTQTPRYLIKTRGQQVTLSCSPISGHRSVSWYQQTPGQGLQFLFEYFSETQRNKGNFPGRFSGRQFSNSRSEMNVSTLELGDSALYLCASSLSQYTEAFFGQGTRLTVV.

DNA of the CDR3: TGTGCCAGCAGCTTAGATGGGGGGGCCCCCTACAATGAGCAGTTCTTC. This sequence encodes CASSLDGGAPYNEQFF. The chain carries TRBV11-2 and TRBJ2-1; a weak D match, TRBD2 (7 bases). This CDR3 is 16 amino acids long. Trimming stripped 0 bases from V and 2 bases from J, with 11 bases between. The germline CDR1 and CDR2 sequences are SGHAT and FQNNGV. Full variable domain (missing parts from reference TRBV11-2 and TRBJ2-1): EAGVAQSPRYKIIEKRQSVAFWCNPISGHATLYWYQQILGQGPKLLIQFQNNGVVDDSQLPKDRFSAERLKGVDSTLKIQPAKLEDSAVYLCASSLDGGAPYNEQFFGPGTRLTVL.

The gene calls are TRBV5-1 and TRBJ1-1; TRBD1 is a possible D gene (5 bases). Germline values: CDR1 SGHRS, CDR2 YFSETQ. V lost 7 bases, J lost 1 base, and 11 bases lay in between. This CDR3 has 13 residues. CDR3 in DNA: TGCGCCAGCCGCGGGGGAGGGAACACTGAAGCTTTCTTT. Translated, it gives CASRGGGNTEAFF.

This chain joins TRBV5-6 and TRBJ1-2; no firm D call. The CDR3 runs 15 residues. V gave up 0 bases and J gave up 5 bases, with 14 bases separating them. Germline V CDR1 and CDR2: SGHDT, YYEEEE. DNA of the CDR3: TGTGCCAGCAGCTTGGACGTTGGCACGGTATATGGCTACACCTTC. Translation: CASSLDVGTVYGYTF.

This chain links TRBV10-3 with TRBJ2-7; TRBD2 agrees at 10 bases. Germline assignment: CDR1 ENHRY and CDR2 SYGVKD. Unmatched junction bases numbered 10, after V lost 5 bases and J lost 6 bases. The CDR3 sequence is 15 residues long. The CDR3 nucleotides read TGTGCCATCAGTAGCGGGAGGGCCAGGATGGGCGAGCAGTACTTC. Amino acids: CAISSGRARMGEQYF.

The chain uses TRBV9 and TRBJ1-3, with TRBD1 matching over 10 bases. The CDR3 has 18 residues. Germline CDR1 is SGDLS and CDR2 is YYNGEE. After removal of 3 bases from V and 5 bases from J, the junction contained 14 bases not matched to a gene. The CDR3 DNA reads TGTGCCAGCAGCGAGACGACAGGGGGCGCCTTCGTAAGAAACACCATATATTTT. This codes for CASSETTGGAFVRNTIYF.

The V call is TRBV5-6, the J call TRBJ1-5; D is ambiguous. The CDR3 has 16 amino acids. The germline gives CDR1 SGHDT, CDR2 YYEEEE. The V gene lost 0 bases and the J gene lost 0 bases, with 10 bases spanning the gap. The CDR3 sequence: CASSLGNSYSNQPQHF. CDR3 nucleotides: TGTGCCAGCAGCTTGGGCAACTCTTATAGCAATCAGCCCCAGCATTTT. Variable domain in full (rest from reference TRBV5-6 and TRBJ1-5): DAGVTQSPTHLIKTRGQQVTLRCSPKSGHDTVSWYQQALGQGPQFIFQYYEEEERQRGNFPDRFSGHQFPNYSSELNVNALLLGDSALYLCASSLGNSYSNQPQHFGDGTRLSIL.

The genes are TRBV6-5 and TRBJ2-7; D possibly corresponds to TRBD1 (5 bases). V was pared by 8 bases and J by 3 bases, with 11 bases between. Germline CDR1 reads MNHEY; CDR2 reads SVGAGI. The CDR3 extends over 12 amino acids. The CDR3 reads CASFGRDYEQYF. The CDR3 nucleotides read TGTGCCAGCTTCGGCAGGGACTACGAGCAGTACTTC.

A note on this clone: Being one base from a much bigger clone, this may be a read error. The chain combines TRBV2 with TRBJ1-1; TRBD1 matches at 7 bases. The CDR3 is 13 residues long. Germline V lookup: CDR1 SNHLY, CDR2 FYNNEI. J lost 1 base, V lost 6 bases, and 2 bases had no gene match. The DNA for the CDR3 is TGTGCCAGCAGGCGGGACAGGAACACTGAAGCTTTCTTT. Its protein product is CASRRDRNTEAFF.

On this clone itself: The sample has other DNA sequences that encode this CDR3 too. The chain has TRBV5-4 and TRBJ1-1, with D uncertain. CDR3 length: 13 amino acids. Trimming took off 4 bases at V and 0 bases at J, with 7 bases between the two ends. CDR1 and CDR2 from the germline V gene are SGHNT and YYREEE (reference sequence). The CDR3 sequence is CASSRSMNTEAFF. CDR3 nucleotides: TGTGCCAGCAGCCGATCAATGAACACTGAAGCTTTCTTT.

In its sample, this clone was seen a few times. The chain links TRBV11-2 to TRBJ1-3; tentative D call: TRBD1 (5 bases). Between the trimmed V and J ends, which lost 2 bases and 3 bases, there was a span of 8 bases. Germline V gene sequence: CDR1 SGHAT, CDR2 FQNNGV. The CDR3 length is 14 residues. This chain's CDR3 is CASSLLDSGNTIYF. The CDR3 bases are TGTGCCAGCAGCTTACTTGACAGTGGAAACACCATATATTTT.

This clone has a count of ten or more. CDR3 protein: CASSLGGDVQYF. In DNA form, the CDR3 reads TGTGCCAGCAGCTTAGGGGGGGACGTTCAGTACTTC. The rearrangement links TRBV7-2 to TRBJ2-4; D possibly corresponds to TRBD2 (6 bases). V lost 1 base to trimming and J lost 11 bases, with 9 bases between them. Looked up from germline, CDR1 is SGHTA and CDR2 is FQGNSA. The CDR3 contains 12 residues.

CDR3 bases: TGTGCCATCAATTCAGGGGGGAATGAAAAACTGTTTTTT. Translating it yields CAINSGGNEKLFF. The V and J genes are TRBV10-3 and TRBJ1-4, with 7 bases aligning to TRBD1. CDR3 length: 13 amino acids. With V trimmed by 7 bases and J by 5 bases, 4 bases remained unmatched. In germline, CDR1 is ENHRY, CDR2 SYGVKD.

This clone has just a few counts. The rearrangement uses TRBV6-5 and TRBJ1-2, with D perhaps matching TRBD1 (6 bases). The V end was cut by 7 bases, the J end by 4 bases, with 19 bases between. CDR3 length: 15 amino acids. Germline CDR1 and CDR2: MNHEY and SVGAGI. The CDR3 region is CASNPTGQSAYGYTF. DNA of the CDR3: TGTGCCAGCAATCCAACAGGGCAATCCGCCTATGGCTACACCTTC.

Only a few counts were recorded for this clone. The chain has TRBV10-1 and TRBJ2-5; D call uncertain. The CDR3 is made up of 15 amino acids. CDR1 WNHNN and CDR2 SYGVQD come from the germline V gene (reference sequence). Trimming pared 3 bases from V and 5 bases from J, leaving 16 bases between. CDR3 loop: CASSETGPGQETQYF. The DNA for the CDR3 is TGCGCCAGCAGTGAAACCGGGCCGGGCCAGGAGACCCAGTACTTC.

This clone was recorded only once. The chain uses TRBV19 and TRBJ1-2, with TRBD1 identical over 9 bases. The CDR3 runs 15 residues. The J segment lost 4 bases and the V segment lost 5 bases, leaving 8 bases of the junction unmatched. Germline V gene sequence: CDR1 LNHDA, CDR2 SQIVND (reference sequence). CDR3 amino acids: CASSPGTGKSYGYTF. CDR3 DNA sequence: TGTGCCAGTAGTCCCGGGACAGGGAAAAGCTATGGCTACACCTTC.

This chain uses TRBV5-4 with TRBJ1-6, with 7 bases aligning to TRBD1. The CDR3 contains 17 residues. Germline CDR1 SGHNT, CDR2 YYREEE (reference sequence). Germline trimming cut 0 bases from V and 3 bases from J; bases unmatched to any gene: 6. CDR3 bases: TGTGCCAGCAGCTTGGGGAACCGGGACAGCTATAATTCACCCCTCCACTTT. Its protein is CASSLGNRDSYNSPLHF.

The chain couples TRBV6-5 to TRBJ2-7, with 11 bases lining up with TRBD1. Germline V gene data show CDR1 as MNHEY and CDR2 as SVGAGI. J gave up 4 bases and V 3 bases, and 5 bases lay outside the gene matches. The CDR3 is 15 amino acids. Written as DNA, the CDR3 is TGTGCCAGCAGTTATGACGGGACAGGGGGTTACGAGCAGTACTTC. Translated: CASSYDGTGGYEQYF.

The rearrangement uses TRBV10-3 and TRBJ1-5; maybe TRBD1 (6 bases). Germline CDR1 ENHRY, CDR2 SYGVKD. V was shortened by 10 bases and J by 0 bases, with 13 bases between the two germline ends. The CDR3 spans 14 residues. In nucleotides, the CDR3 is TGTGCCACCTCGGACAGTTATAGCAATCAGCCCCAGCATTTT. Protein sequence: CATSDSYSNQPQHF.

The chain uses TRBV6-5 and TRBJ2-3, with D maybe TRBD2 (5 bases). V shed 6 bases and J shed 6 bases, with 10 bases lying between them. The CDR3 runs to 12 residues. The germline V gene has CDR1 MNHEY and CDR2 SVGAGI. CDR3 region: CASRPSGDTQYF. As DNA, the CDR3 is TGTGCCAGCAGGCCCTCGGGGGATACGCAGTATTTT.

This chain joins TRBV5-6 and TRBJ2-1; the D gene is possibly TRBD2 (6 bases). Germline CDR1 reads SGHDT; CDR2 reads YYEEEE. Trimming cost V 10 bases and J 4 bases, with 18 bases left between them. CDR3 length: 14 residues. The CDR3 reads CAGGRRGPYNEQFF. CDR3 nucleotides: TGTGCCGGTGGTAGGCGGGGACCTTACAATGAGCAGTTCTTC.